This entry lists 2 T cell receptor beta chains sequenced from one sample in a study of early T cells in non-severe SARS-CoV-2 infection. MiXCR was run by TCRdb on the 5' RACE reads, yielding one entry per CDR3 protein. The sample lists about 30,000 distinct CDR3 sequences, approximately 5.4% occurring once. Sequencing was performed on whole blood. These receptors came from an adult who was a healthcare worker with PCR-confirmed SARS-CoV-2 infection or an uninfected control (not recorded which).

This clonotype was picked up many times. The rearrangement links TRBV9 to TRBJ2-3; no clear D. Trimming shortened V by 1 base and J by 3 bases, and 3 bases separated the two germline ends. The CDR3 covers 12 residues. Germline CDR1 SGDLS, CDR2 YYNGEE. The CDR3 DNA reads TGTGCCAGCAGCGTATTGACAGATACGCAGTATTTT. It translates to CASSVLTDTQYF. Using reference TRBV9 and TRBJ2-3 for the parts outside the CDR3, the full variable domain is DSGVTQTPKHLITATGQRVTLRCSPRSGDLSVYWYQQSLDQGLQFLIQYYNGEERAKGNILERFSAQQFPDLHSELNLSSLELGDSALYFCASSVLTDTQYFGPGTRLTVL.

This clonotype has only a few counts. V is TRBV18 and J is TRBJ2-3; the D gene is possibly TRBD2 (6 bases). Germline loops: CDR1 KGHSH, CDR2 LQKENI. This CDR3 has 13 residues. The germline V and J ends were trimmed by 3 bases and 4 bases, with 8 bases remaining between them. The CDR3 is CASSPGGADTQYF. DNA of the CDR3: TGTGCCAGCTCACCCGGGGGTGCAGATACGCAGTATTTT.